Below are 23 T cell receptor beta chains sequenced from a single sample in a study of cytomegalovirus exposure and HLA in healthy donors. Only in-frame clones appear in the TCRdb table, and some are missing; sequencing was by immunoSEQ multiplex PCR. Altogether 110,000 or so clones are present, approximately 90% being singletons, with the ten largest covering approximately 2%. The sequencing sample was made of PBMCs. These receptors all stem from a man between 18 and 35 years old in good health and CMV-seronegative.

Only a few counts were recorded for this clone. The V and J genes are TRBV2 and TRBJ1-5, with TRBD1 matching over 10 bases. The junction had 10 bases not matched to a gene; V was cut back by 8 bases and J by 9 bases. There are 14 residues in the CDR3. Germline values: CDR1 SNHLY, CDR2 FYNNEI. In DNA, the CDR3 is TGTGCCAGCCGGCAAGGGACAGGGGCCCGGCCCCAGCATTTT. Protein: CASRQGTGARPQHF. Full variable domain (missing parts from reference TRBV2 and TRBJ1-5): EPEVTQTPSHQVTQMGQEVILRCVPISNHLYFYWYRQILGQKVEFLVSFYNNEISEKSEIFDDQFSVERPDGSNFTLKIRSTKLEDSAMYFCASRQGTGARPQHFGDGTRLSIL.

The chain uses TRBV7-2 and TRBJ2-7; D gene uncertain. CDR1 and CDR2 from the germline V gene are SGHTA and FQGNSA. Trimming cost V 1 base and J 1 base, with 8 bases left between them. This CDR3 comprises 14 residues. The CDR3: CASSLVPSSYEQYF. The CDR3, as DNA: TGTGCCAGCAGCTTAGTCCCCAGTTCCTACGAGCAGTACTTC.

The gene calls are TRBV7-9 and TRBJ2-7; 8 nucleotides match TRBD1. The CDR3 runs to 15 residues. Germline values: CDR1 SEHNR, CDR2 FQNEAQ (reference sequence). V shed 1 base, J shed 3 bases, and the junction held 5 bases outside the gene matches. DNA of the CDR3: TGTGCCAGCAGCTTAGGGACAGGGAGAGTCTACGAGCAGTACTTC. The encoded protein is CASSLGTGRVYEQYF.

V and J are TRBV11-2 and TRBJ2-2; the D is unclear. Germline V gene lookup returns CDR1 SGHAT and CDR2 FQNNGV. The ends were cut back, 1 base at V and 5 bases at J, with 14 bases in the middle. The length of the CDR3 is 16 residues. CDR3 sequence (DNA): TGTGCCAGCAGCTTAGTCAGGATCCCAAGGACCGGGGAGCTGTTTTTT. Amino acid sequence: CASSLVRIPRTGELFF.

In its sample, this clone was seen once. V is TRBV11-2 and J is TRBJ1-1, with D tentatively TRBD1 (6 bases). The V end lost 5 bases, the J end lost 0 bases, and 13 bases lay between the germline ends. The germline CDR1 and CDR2 sequences are SGHAT and FQNNGV. This CDR3 comprises 15 residues. The CDR3 protein is CASSARTALNTEAFF. Written as DNA, the CDR3 is TGTGCCAGCAGCGCGAGGACAGCTTTGAACACTGAAGCTTTCTTT.

This clone appeared once. The J gene is TRBJ2-7, the V gene TRBV28; the match to TRBD1 covers 9 bases. V shed 4 bases, J shed 0 bases, and the junction held 10 bases outside the gene matches. CDR1 and CDR2 (germline): MDHEN, SYDVKM. The CDR3 length is 17 residues. The CDR3 DNA sequence: TGTGCCAGCAGTTCACTCATTCAGGGACAGGGCTCCTACGAGCAGTACTTC. It yields the protein CASSSLIQGQGSYEQYF.

This chain uses TRBV4-1 with TRBJ2-3, with 9 positions matching TRBD2. CDR3 length: 14 residues. Losses at the gene ends were 6 bases for V and 5 bases for J; bases not matched to a gene: 6. CDR1 and CDR2 from the germline V gene are MGHRA and YSYEKL. For the CDR3, the DNA is TGCGCCAGCAGTCCGCGCGGGAGGGTAGATACGCAGTATTTT. It encodes CASSPRGRVDTQYF.

J is TRBJ2-7 and V is TRBV28; D possibly corresponds to TRBD2 (7 bases). The V end lost 7 bases, the J end lost 6 bases, and 19 bases lay between the germline ends. In germline, CDR1 is MDHEN, CDR2 SYDVKM. CDR3 length equals 14 residues. CDR3 in DNA: TGTGCCAGCAACACACCTGGGAGGGGGAGCGAGCAGTACTTC. As protein: CASNTPGRGSEQYF.

The chain links TRBV7-2 to TRBJ2-4; TRBD1 aligns across 8 bases. Germline V gives CDR1 SGHTA, CDR2 FQGNSA. V gave up 4 bases and J gave up 6 bases; unmatched junction bases: 2. The CDR3 runs 13 residues. The CDR3 DNA is TGTGCCAGCAGCTCAGGACAGGGAAACATTCAGTACTTC. Its protein product is CASSSGQGNIQYF.

V and J are TRBV6-5 and TRBJ2-7, with 7 bases matching TRBD1. Trimming removed 5 bases from V and 4 bases from J; junction bases left unmatched: 8. The CDR3 consists of 14 residues. CDR1 MNHEY and CDR2 SVGAGI come from the germline V gene. In DNA form, the CDR3 reads TGTGCCAGCAGTCGTACGACAGGGTCTTACGAGCAGTACTTC. It yields the protein CASSRTTGSYEQYF.

This clone was counted once. V usage is TRBV28 and J usage is TRBJ1-5, with D tentatively TRBD1 (6 bases). Germline V gene lookup returns CDR1 MDHEN and CDR2 SYDVKM. This CDR3 spans 19 amino acids. Between the trimmed V and J ends, which lost 1 base and 6 bases, there was a span of 25 bases. The CDR3 region has the DNA TGTGCCAGCAGTTTATTAGTACTATCACTCGGGGGGGGGCGTCAGCCCCAGCATTTT. This codes for CASSLLVLSLGGGRQPQHF.

The chain couples TRBV5-1 to TRBJ2-7, with a tentative D call TRBD1 (6 bases). This CDR3 region has 15 residues. Trimming left V 0 bases short and J 2 bases short, with 12 bases between. Germline CDR1 and CDR2: SGHRS and YFSETQ. The CDR3 DNA reads TGCGCCAGCAGCTTGGCGCCAGGGGCTACCTACGAGCAGTACTTC. Encoded protein: CASSLAPGATYEQYF.

The chain links TRBV27 to TRBJ2-7; possible D gene TRBD2, 5 bases. With 8 bases removed from V and 7 bases from J, the gap between germline ends came to 21 bases. Germline CDR1 reads MNHEY; CDR2 reads SMNVEV (reference sequence). CDR3 length: 14 residues. The CDR3 reads CASRKPGWELEQYF. The CDR3 DNA reads TGTGCCAGCCGAAAGCCGGGCTGGGAGTTGGAGCAGTACTTC.

V is TRBV30 and J is TRBJ2-3, with 9 bases that match TRBD1. Per germline, CDR1 GTSNPN and CDR2 SVGIG (reference sequence). CDR3 size: 14 residues. Trimming removed 0 bases from V and 5 bases from J; junction bases left unmatched: 3. CDR3 in DNA: TGTGCCTGGAGTGTAAACAGGGGGCTAGATACGCAGTATTTT. Translation gives CAWSVNRGLDTQYF.

This chain connects TRBV27 to TRBJ1-1; 7 bases are shared with TRBD1. V shed 2 bases and J 0 bases; nucleotides not matched to a gene: 3. The length of the CDR3 is 15 residues. CDR1 is MNHEY, CDR2 SMNVEV, per germline (reference sequence). Here the CDR3 DNA reads TGTGCCAGCAGTTTAAGACAGGGACTGAACACTGAAGCTTTCTTT. It encodes CASSLRQGLNTEAFF.

The rearrangement uses TRBV6-1 and TRBJ1-1, with D perhaps matching TRBD1 (6 bases). CDR3 length: 13 amino acids. Germline lookup yields CDR1 MNHNS and CDR2 SASEGT. Trimming left V 6 bases short and J 4 bases short, with 12 bases between. The CDR3 DNA sequence: TGTGCCAGCAGCACAGGGTCCGTCACTGAAGCTTTCTTT. This gives the protein CASSTGSVTEAFF.

The chain joins TRBV28 to TRBJ2-5; TRBD2 agrees at 9 bases. Per the germline V gene, CDR1 is MDHEN and CDR2 is SYDVKM. With V trimmed by 8 bases and J by 3 bases, 10 bases remained unmatched. The CDR3 extends over 15 amino acids. The CDR3 reads CASDSIAGEEETQYF. CDR3 sequence (DNA): TGTGCCAGCGATTCCATAGCGGGGGAAGAAGAGACCCAGTACTTC. Together with reference TRBV28 and TRBJ2-5, the CDR3 gives the full variable domain: DVKVTQSSRYLVKRTGEKVFLECVQDMDHENMFWYRQDPGLGLRLIYFSYDVKMKEKGDIPEGYSVSREKKERFSLILESASTNQTSMYLCASDSIAGEEETQYFGPGTRLLVL.

The chain couples TRBV5-4 to TRBJ2-1; 8 bases fit TRBD1. This CDR3 region has 12 residues. Germline V gene lookup returns CDR1 SGHNT and CDR2 YYREEE (reference sequence). J gave up 8 bases and V 6 bases, and 4 bases lay outside the gene matches. In nucleotides, the CDR3 is TGTGCCAGCACCGCGACAGGGGATGAGCAGTTCTTC. This sequence encodes CASTATGDEQFF.

With respect to this clone: Within the sample, other DNA sequences also encode this same CDR3. V usage is TRBV9 and J usage is TRBJ2-2; D unresolved. The CDR3 loop spans 14 amino acids. Trimming took 2 bases from V and 1 from J, leaving 6 bases between them. CDR1 and CDR2 (germline): SGDLS, YYNGEE. CDR3 sequence (DNA): TGTGCCAGCAGCGTGGCAGGGAACACCGGGGAGCTGTTTTTT. Protein sequence: CASSVAGNTGELFF.

The chain recombines TRBV7-8 with TRBJ2-1; the D gene is possibly TRBD2 (5 bases). Germline-derived CDR1 and CDR2 are SGHVS and FQNEAQ. V lost 0 bases, J lost 0 bases, and 12 bases lay in between. This CDR3 region has 17 residues. CDR3 sequence: CASSLARVLSSYNEQFF. The CDR3 DNA follows: TGTGCCAGCAGCTTAGCGAGGGTACTGAGCTCCTACAATGAGCAGTTCTTC.

This chain uses TRBV7-8 with TRBJ2-7, with TRBD2 matching over 7 bases. This CDR3 has 16 residues. V lost 2 bases to trimming and J lost 3 bases; unmatched junction nucleotides: 10. Germline loops: CDR1 SGHVS, CDR2 FQNEAQ. The CDR3 spells CASSLHIWEGRYEQYF. CDR3 coding DNA: TGTGCCAGCAGCTTACATATTTGGGAGGGTCGCTACGAGCAGTACTTC.

This clone turned up a few times. This chain links TRBV6-7 with TRBJ2-7; D might be TRBD1 (6 bases). TRBV6-7 is assigned to the ORF class and has an uncertain function. Trimming stripped 11 bases from V and 5 bases from J, with 22 bases between. CDR3 length: 14 residues. The CDR3 protein is CASRGDPFGHEQYF. CDR3 DNA: TGTGCCTCCAGGGGCGACCCATTTGGCCACGAGCAGTACTTC.

The J gene is TRBJ1-3, the V gene TRBV6-1; a weak D match, TRBD1 (6 bases). The V end was cut by 5 bases, the J end by 0 bases, with 11 bases between. The CDR3 has 15 residues. In germline, CDR1 is MNHNS, CDR2 SASEGT. CDR3 region: CASSLDSYSGNTIYF. CDR3 DNA: TGTGCCAGCAGTCTGGACAGTTACTCTGGAAACACCATATATTTT.